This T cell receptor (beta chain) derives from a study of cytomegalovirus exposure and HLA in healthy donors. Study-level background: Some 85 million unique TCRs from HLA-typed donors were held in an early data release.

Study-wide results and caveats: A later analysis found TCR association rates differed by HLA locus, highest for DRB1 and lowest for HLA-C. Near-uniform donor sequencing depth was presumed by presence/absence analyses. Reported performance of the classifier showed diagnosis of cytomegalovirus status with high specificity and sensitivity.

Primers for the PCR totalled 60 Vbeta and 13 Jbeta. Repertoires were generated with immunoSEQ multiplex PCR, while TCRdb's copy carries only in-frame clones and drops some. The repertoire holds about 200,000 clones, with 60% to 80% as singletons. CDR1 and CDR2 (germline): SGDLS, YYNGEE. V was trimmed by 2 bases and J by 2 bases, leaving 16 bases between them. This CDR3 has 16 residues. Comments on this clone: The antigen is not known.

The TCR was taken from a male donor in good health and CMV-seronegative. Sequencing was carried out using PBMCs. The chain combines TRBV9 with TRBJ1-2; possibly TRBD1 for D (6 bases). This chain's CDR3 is CASSVGAQGLNYGYTF. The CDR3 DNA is TGTGCCAGCAGCGTGGGGGCGCAGGGGCTAAACTATGGCTACACCTTC.